Presented here are 19 T cell receptor beta chains from one specimen sequenced in a study of blood T cell repertoires in COVID-19. This table comes from immunoSEQ multiplex PCR, and its TCRdb copy is limited to in-frame clones, with some not included. Here the sample spans around 120,000 clones, roughly 85% being singletons. Sample: peripheral blood. These receptors came from a human donor in a cohort sampled during active COVID-19.

This clone was observed a single time. The chain has TRBV5-1 and TRBJ1-5, with 9 bases lining up with TRBD1. After removal of 5 bases from V and 7 bases from J, the junction contained 10 bases not matched to a gene. This CDR3 spans 15 amino acids. Germline lookup yields CDR1 SGHRS and CDR2 YFSETQ. CDR3 amino acids: CASRPGQGRGQPQHF. CDR3 coding DNA: TGCGCCAGCAGGCCCGGACAGGGGCGAGGGCAGCCCCAGCATTTT.

The chain is built from TRBV28 and TRBJ2-3; 8 bases agree with TRBD2. Germline V gives CDR1 MDHEN, CDR2 SYDVKM. V lost 4 bases to trimming and J lost 5 bases; unmatched junction nucleotides: 8. The CDR3 length is 15 residues. This CDR3 reads CASSSLTGGQDTQYF. Here the CDR3 DNA reads TGTGCCAGCAGTTCACTTACGGGGGGGCAAGATACGCAGTATTTT.

V usage is TRBV5-6 and J usage is TRBJ2-1, with 7 bases that match TRBD1. With 3 bases clipped from V and 3 bases from J, the junction kept 15 bases outside the gene matches. The CDR3 loop spans 18 amino acids. CDR1 is SGHDT and CDR2 is YYEEEE in the germline V gene. CDR3 sequence: CASSYRLPGQSRYNEQFF. In DNA form, the CDR3 reads TGTGCCAGCAGCTACCGACTACCGGGACAGAGCCGCTACAATGAGCAGTTCTTC.

The genes are TRBV7-2 and TRBJ2-3; weak D call: TRBD1 (5 bases). This CDR3 is built from 16 residues. Germline CDR1 is SGHTA and CDR2 is FQGNSA. V dropped 0 bases and J dropped 4 bases, with 14 bases sitting between them. CDR3 amino acids: CASSLAPAGLADTQYF. In DNA, the CDR3 is TGTGCCAGCAGCTTAGCGCCGGCAGGGTTGGCAGATACGCAGTATTTT. Full variable domain (remainder filled in from reference TRBV7-2 and TRBJ2-3): GAGVSQSPSNKVTEKGKDVELRCDPISGHTALYWYRQSLGQGLEFLIYFQGNSAPDKSGLPSDRFSAERTGGSVSTLTIQRTQQEDSAVYLCASSLAPAGLADTQYFGPGTRLTVL.

The V gene is TRBV7-2, the J gene TRBJ1-2; 7 bases are shared with TRBD1. CDR1 SGHTA and CDR2 FQGNSA come from the germline V gene. The CDR3 sequence is 14 residues long. V lost 3 bases and J lost 7; bases outside the gene matches: 8. The CDR3 DNA follows: TGTGCCAGCAGCTTTCCCGGGACAGTTTTTGGCTACACCTTC. Residues: CASSFPGTVFGYTF.

The chain couples TRBV3-1 (or the pseudogene TRBV3-2) to TRBJ1-3; D is possibly TRBD1 (6 bases). The V end lost 6 bases, the J end lost 0 bases, and 9 bases lay between the germline ends. This CDR3 spans 14 amino acids. The germline V gene encodes CDR1 LGHDT and CDR2 YNNKEL (reference sequence). The CDR3 loop is CASRLQGSGNTIYF. As DNA, the CDR3 is TGTGCCAGCAGGCTACAGGGCTCTGGAAACACCATATATTTT.

This clone was counted a single time. This chain links TRBV5-4 with TRBJ2-1; D gene unclear. The CDR3 contains 13 residues. V lost 0 bases and J lost 9, with 10 bases in between. From germline, CDR1 is SGHNT and CDR2 YYREEE (reference sequence). This CDR3 reads CASSLEPQSEQFF. The CDR3 nucleotides are TGTGCCAGCAGCTTGGAGCCCCAAAGTGAGCAGTTCTTC. Filled out from reference TRBV5-4 and TRBJ2-1, the complete variable domain reads ETGVTQSPTHLIKTRGQQVTLRCSSQSGHNTVSWYQQALGQGPQFIFQYYREEENGRGNFPPRFSGLQFPNYSSELNVNALELDDSALYLCASSLEPQSEQFFGPGTRLTVL.

The chain links TRBV7-8 to TRBJ2-1; 11 bases fit TRBD2. The CDR3 runs 17 residues. CDR1 SGHVS and CDR2 FQNEAQ come from the germline V gene. J lost 7 bases, V lost 1 base, and 9 bases had no gene match. Written as DNA, the CDR3 is TGTGCCAGCAGCTTAGTGTGGTGGCTAGCGGGGGGAAATGAGCAGTTCTTC. Its translation: CASSLVWWLAGGNEQFF.

The V and J genes are TRBV29-1 and TRBJ2-1; D might be TRBD2 (5 bases). Trimming cost V 1 base and J 3 bases, with 13 bases left between them. CDR3 length equals 15 residues. Germline V gene lookup returns CDR1 SQVTM and CDR2 ANQGSEA. CDR3 sequence reads: CSVEANSANYNEQFF. The CDR3 coding sequence is TGCAGCGTTGAAGCGAATAGCGCTAACTACAATGAGCAGTTCTTC.

V and J are TRBV11-1 and TRBJ2-1, with TRBD2 as a possible D gene (6 bases). Germline CDR1 and CDR2: SGHAT and FQDESV (reference sequence). V was trimmed by 3 bases and J by 3 bases, leaving 12 bases between them. The CDR3 contains 15 residues. CDR3 sequence: CASSLGGASYNEQFF. CDR3 coding DNA: TGTGCCAGCAGCTTGGGCGGGGCGAGCTACAATGAGCAGTTCTTC.

V gene TRBV6-2 or TRBV6-3 combines with J gene TRBJ2-1; maybe TRBD2 (5 bases). The CDR3 spans 17 residues. V was shortened by 0 bases and J by 4 bases, with 16 bases between the two germline ends. Germline assignment: CDR1 MNHEY and CDR2 SVGEGT. CDR3 residues: CASSYSKGATAYNEQFF. The DNA of the CDR3 is TGTGCCAGCAGTTACTCGAAGGGAGCCACAGCATACAATGAGCAGTTCTTC.

This chain connects TRBV28 to TRBJ2-3, with 8 bases aligning to TRBD1. Germline trimming cut 4 bases from V and 6 bases from J; bases unmatched to any gene: 9. CDR3 length equals 15 residues. The germline V gene has CDR1 MDHEN and CDR2 SYDVKM. The CDR3 here is CASSSPGQGIDTQYF. DNA of the CDR3: TGTGCCAGCAGTTCACCCGGACAGGGCATTGATACGCAGTATTTT.

The genes are TRBV5-1 and TRBJ2-5, with 10 bases that match TRBD2. There are 17 residues in the CDR3. Germline V gene sequence: CDR1 SGHRS, CDR2 YFSETQ. V lost 2 bases to trimming and J lost 2 bases; unmatched junction nucleotides: 9. CDR3 in amino acids: CASSLGPLTSGQETQYF. For the CDR3, the DNA is TGCGCCAGCAGCTTAGGACCACTGACTAGCGGGCAAGAGACCCAGTACTTC.

The chain combines TRBV2 with TRBJ1-6; D uncertain. CDR1 is SNHLY and CDR2 is FYNNEI in the germline V gene. The CDR3 totals 14 residues. V was trimmed by 5 bases and J by 5 bases, leaving 10 bases between them. As DNA, the CDR3 is TGTGCCAGCAGTATGGACGGGGATAATTCACCCCTCCACTTT. Protein: CASSMDGDNSPLHF.

The rearrangement joins TRBV6-5 to TRBJ1-2; no firm D call. The germline V gene has CDR1 MNHEY and CDR2 SVGAGI. The length of the CDR3 is 13 residues. Between the trimmed V and J ends, which lost 7 bases and 7 bases, there was a span of 16 bases. This chain's CDR3 is CASTPRQRGGYTF. In DNA, the CDR3 is TGTGCCAGCACGCCTCGCCAGCGAGGTGGCTACACCTTC.

The V gene is TRBV5-1, the J gene TRBJ1-1; the match to TRBD1 covers 8 bases. Germline V gene sequence: CDR1 SGHRS, CDR2 YFSETQ. With 7 bases clipped from V and 7 bases from J, the junction kept 9 bases outside the gene matches. The CDR3 is 13 residues long. CDR3: CASRGQGGYEAFF. In DNA form, the CDR3 reads TGCGCCAGCCGAGGACAGGGCGGATATGAAGCTTTCTTT.

The chain recombines TRBV28 with TRBJ2-7; 10 bases match TRBD1. Germline trimming cut 3 bases from V and 5 bases from J; bases unmatched to any gene: 7. The CDR3 sequence is 15 residues long. Germline values: CDR1 MDHEN, CDR2 SYDVKM. In nucleotides, the CDR3 is TGTGCCAGCAGTTTGGGGGGGACAGGGGACAACGAGCAGTACTTC. This gives the protein CASSLGGTGDNEQYF.

A note on this clone: One junction end disagrees with the germline gene, perhaps due to a read error. The rearrangement links TRBV7-2 to TRBJ1-1, with TRBD1 matching over 8 bases. Germline CDR1 and CDR2: SGHTA and FQGNSA. There are 18 residues in the CDR3. CDR3 sequence reads: CASSLSPTGAWGNAEAFF. CDR3 coding DNA: TGTGCCAGCAGCTTAAGCCCGACAGGGGCATGGGGGAACGCTGAAGCTTTCTTT.

This chain joins TRBV18 and TRBJ1-1, with no clear D. V was cut by 2 bases and J by 3 bases, with 7 bases left in between. The CDR3 length is 13 residues. CDR1 and CDR2 from the germline V gene are KGHSH and LQKENI. The CDR3 loop is CASSPLQDTEAFF. The CDR3 DNA follows: TGTGCCAGCTCACCATTACAAGACACTGAAGCTTTCTTT.